A selection of T cell receptor beta chains follows, all from one sample in a study of CD8+ T cells in alopecia areata. This table comes from immunoSEQ multiplex PCR, and its TCRdb copy is limited to in-frame clones, with some not included. The top ten hold approximately 4.9% of the sample, which has 200,000 or so clones, more than 50% seen once. The sample taken for sequencing was CD8+ T cells sorted from blood. The receptors originated from a human donor in good health. The CDR3 runs from the conserved cysteine through the conserved F or W. The D gene is left open where the match is weak. Some rows mark clone size as missing; the rest say once, few, many or name a class of expanded clone.

V gene: TRBV13; D gene: TRBD1; clone size: few; J gene: TRBJ2-1; CDR3 DNA: TGTGCCAGCAGCTTAGGCCGACAGGGGAGCAATGAGCAGTTCTTC; CDR3 protein: CASSLGRQGSNEQFF
V gene: TRBV27; D gene: .; clone size: few; J gene: TRBJ1-1; CDR3 DNA: TGTGCCAGCAGTCCCACAGGGACTGAAGCTTTCTTT; CDR3 protein: CASSPTGTEAFF
V gene: TRBV4-1; D gene: TRBD2; clone size: .; J gene: TRBJ2-7; CDR3 DNA: TGCGCCAGCAGCCCCCCCGGGGGGGAGGTTGAGTACGAGCAGTACTTC; CDR3 protein: CASSPPGGEVEYEQYF
V gene: TRBV29-1; D gene: .; clone size: few; J gene: TRBJ1-2; CDR3 DNA: TGCAGCGTCCTCGGGGGGCCCAATGGCTACACCTTC; CDR3 protein: CSVLGGPNGYTF
V gene: TRBV29-1; D gene: .; clone size: .; J gene: TRBJ1-2; CDR3 DNA: TGCAGCGTTGTCTACCCCTCGGGCAGGGGCCTCTATGGCTACACCTTC; CDR3 protein: CSVVYPSGRGLYGYTF
V gene: TRBV7-9; D gene: .; clone size: .; J gene: TRBJ1-1; CDR3 DNA: TGTGCCAGCAGCTTATCTTACTTAGACACTGAAGCTTTCTTT; CDR3 protein: CASSLSYLDTEAFF
V gene: TRBV5-6; D gene: .; clone size: .; J gene: TRBJ1-3; CDR3 DNA: TGTGCCAGCAGCCTTGGGGAGAATGGAAACACCATATATTTT; CDR3 protein: CASSLGENGNTIYF
V gene: TRBV7-9; D gene: .; clone size: .; J gene: TRBJ2-5; CDR3 DNA: TGTGCCAGCAGCCAGGCGGGGTTAGGAGGAGAGACCCAGTACTTC; CDR3 protein: CASSQAGLGGETQYF
V gene: TRBV5-1; D gene: .; clone size: .; J gene: TRBJ1-5; CDR3 DNA: TGCGCCAGCAGCTTGGAGGGTAGCAATCAGCCCCAGCATTTT; CDR3 protein: CASSLEGSNQPQHF
V gene: TRBV4-1; D gene: .; clone size: few; J gene: TRBJ2-7; CDR3 DNA: TGCGCCAGCAGCCAAGACAGCTACGAGCAGTACTTC; CDR3 protein: CASSQDSYEQYF
V gene: TRBV4-1; D gene: .; clone size: few; J gene: TRBJ2-5; CDR3 DNA: TGCGCCAGCACCGGTGGACAGCAAGAGACCCAGTACTTC; CDR3 protein: CASTGGQQETQYF
V gene: TRBV4-1; D gene: .; clone size: .; J gene: TRBJ1-2; CDR3 DNA: TGCGCCAGCAGCCTCCAGAAGGGACCTAGAAATGGCTACACCTTC; CDR3 protein: CASSLQKGPRNGYTF
V gene: TRBV7-9; D gene: .; clone size: .; J gene: TRBJ1-1; CDR3 DNA: TGTGCCAGCAGCTTATTGGTGATGAGGAACACTGAAGCTTTCTTT; CDR3 protein: CASSLLVMRNTEAFF
V gene: TRBV6-7; D gene: TRBD1; clone size: .; J gene: TRBJ1-1; CDR3 DNA: TGTGCCAGCAGTGTCGGGACAGGGGGAATGAACACTGAAGCTTTCTTT; CDR3 protein: CASSVGTGGMNTEAFF
V gene: TRBV30; D gene: .; clone size: .; J gene: TRBJ1-1; CDR3 DNA: TGTGCCTGGAGAGGAACCGGGGCTTTCTTT; CDR3 protein: CAWRGTGAFF
V gene: TRBV7-6; D gene: .; clone size: .; J gene: TRBJ1-5; CDR3 DNA: TGTGCCAGCAGCTTAGAAGGGAACGATCAGCCCCAGCATTTT; CDR3 protein: CASSLEGNDQPQHF
V gene: TRBV7-9; D gene: .; clone size: once; J gene: TRBJ2-5; CDR3 DNA: TGTGCCAGCAGAGGGTTCGAAGAGACCCAGTACTTC; CDR3 protein: CASRGFEETQYF
V gene: TRBV25-1; D gene: .; clone size: .; J gene: TRBJ1-4; CDR3 DNA: TGTGCCAGCAGACCGGACGGGAAGGGCGGGTGTGATAATGAAAAACTGTTTTTT; CDR3 protein: CASRPDGKGGCDNEKLFF
V gene: TRBV4-3; D gene: .; clone size: .; J gene: TRBJ2-7; CDR3 DNA: TGCGCCAGCAGCCAAATAACGGGACCCAACTACGAGCAGTACTTC; CDR3 protein: CASSQITGPNYEQYF
V gene: TRBV7-9; D gene: .; clone size: .; J gene: TRBJ1-5; CDR3 DNA: TGTGCCAGCAGCGGGTCAGGGGCTCGCAATCAGCCCCAGCATTTT; CDR3 protein: CASSGSGARNQPQHF
V gene: TRBV6-5; D gene: .; clone size: .; J gene: TRBJ2-7; CDR3 DNA: TGTGCCAGCAGTTACTCAGGACAGCCCTACGAGCAGTACTTC; CDR3 protein: CASSYSGQPYEQYF
V gene: TRBV29-1; D gene: .; clone size: .; J gene: TRBJ2-3; CDR3 DNA: TGCAGCGTTTACGGGGATAGCACAGATACGCAGTATTTT; CDR3 protein: CSVYGDSTDTQYF
V gene: TRBV5-6; D gene: .; clone size: .; J gene: TRBJ1-5; CDR3 DNA: TGTGCCAGCAGCTTGTGGGGACCGCCATTTAGCGGCAATCAGCCCCAGCATTTT; CDR3 protein: CASSLWGPPFSGNQPQHF
V gene: TRBV27; D gene: TRBD2; clone size: many; J gene: TRBJ2-1; CDR3 DNA: TGTGCCAGCAGTTTCCGAAGAAGCGGGGGGGCCGAGCAGTTCTTC; CDR3 protein: CASSFRRSGGAEQFF
V gene: TRBV27; D gene: .; clone size: .; J gene: TRBJ2-7; CDR3 DNA: TGTGCCAGCAGTTTATCCTCGGCCAGGTCCTACGAGCAGTACTTC; CDR3 protein: CASSLSSARSYEQYF
V gene: TRBV4-1; D gene: TRBD1; clone size: .; J gene: TRBJ2-7; CDR3 DNA: TGCGCCAGCAGCCCCACAGGGGGCGGCGAGCAGTACTTC; CDR3 protein: CASSPTGGGEQYF
V gene: TRBV10-3; D gene: TRBD1; clone size: .; J gene: TRBJ1-1; CDR3 DNA: TGTGCCATCAGTGGGGACAGTGAAGCTTTCTTT; CDR3 protein: CAISGDSEAFF
V gene: TRBV6-5; D gene: .; clone size: .; J gene: TRBJ1-5; CDR3 DNA: TGTGCCAGCAGTCTCCGGGGTCAGAATCAGCCCCAGCATTTT; CDR3 protein: CASSLRGQNQPQHF
V gene: TRBV4-1; D gene: .; clone size: .; J gene: TRBJ1-2; CDR3 DNA: TGCGCCAGCAGCCAAGTGGGGGCGGGTGATGGCTACACCTTC; CDR3 protein: CASSQVGAGDGYTF
V gene: TRBV7-9; D gene: .; clone size: .; J gene: TRBJ1-1; CDR3 DNA: TGTGCCAGCACCTCTTTCCGGACAGCCTCGAACACTGAAGCTTTCTTT; CDR3 protein: CASTSFRTASNTEAFF
V gene: TRBV6-6; D gene: .; clone size: .; J gene: TRBJ1-2; CDR3 DNA: TGTGCCAGCACCGAAACGGGGGGCTATGGCTACACCTTC; CDR3 protein: CASTETGGYGYTF